These 3 T cell receptor beta chains share one sample of origin, sequenced in a study of response to subunit inactivated influenza vaccine. One entry per CDR3 protein results from TCRdb running MiXCR on the RT-PCR reads. Of about 570,000 distinct CDR3 sequences listed, about 11% were seen once; the top ten hold approximately 10%. The sample was also reused in another study, on T cells expressing NK-cell markers. Turning to that study: TCR beta libraries carry UMIs added by 5'RACE template switching.

This material consisted of PBMCs from blood, taken on the day of vaccination. These receptors were obtained from a man aged 45-65 years who received an inactivated influenza vaccine.

The chain combines TRBV9 with TRBJ2-5; tentatively, D is TRBD2 (5 bases). Per the germline V gene, CDR1 is SGDLS and CDR2 is YYNGEE. Between the trimmed V and J ends, which lost 0 bases and 2 bases, there was a span of 11 bases. This CDR3 has 15 residues. The CDR3 DNA is TGTGCCAGCAGCGTAGCCGCGGGTCGGCAAGAGACCCAGTACTTC. Translated: CASSVAAGRQETQYF.

The rearrangement links TRBV5-1 to TRBJ2-3; D unresolved. V was shortened by 4 bases and J by 7 bases, with 22 bases between the two germline ends. CDR3 length: 16 amino acids. Germline V CDR1 and CDR2: SGHRS, YFSETQ. The CDR3 region is CASSESGGRLIHTQYF. The CDR3 region has the DNA TGCGCCAGCAGCGAGAGTGGTGGGCGGCTTATTCATACGCAGTATTTT.

This clonotype was detected only a few times. The J gene is TRBJ1-4, the V gene TRBV7-8; 7 bases are shared with TRBD1. The CDR3 sequence is 17 residues long. Unmatched junction bases numbered 17, after V lost 5 bases and J lost 8 bases. CDR1 is SGHVS and CDR2 is FQNEAQ in the germline V gene. CDR3 nucleotide sequence: TGTGCCAGCAGCAGAAACAGGGGTGGGGGCTTCGGGGAAAAACTGTTTTTT. Translated: CASSRNRGGGFGEKLFF.